This T cell receptor (beta chain) was identified in a study of prognosis after radiotherapy for stage I lung cancer. At the level of the study: The patients included fourteen who had newly diagnosed primary stage I lung tumors, along with several others who had oligometastatic NSCLC after their primary tumor had been surgically resected.

The authors amplified TCR beta CDR3 from genomic DNA using two-round multiplex PCR. Primers targeting each individual TRBV and TRBJ gene were applied in first-round PCR. TCRdb analysed the multiplex PCR reads with MiXCR anew, one entry per CDR3 protein. Among 30,000 to 35,000 distinct CDR3 sequences listed, about 34% were seen once. The germline gives CDR1 KGHDR, CDR2 SFDVKD. Trimming removed 3 bases from V and 2 bases from J, with 18 bases in between. The CDR3 sequence is 17 residues long. The V and J genes are TRBV24-1 and TRBJ2-5, with D possibly TRBD2 on 5 matching bases. The sequence derives from a donor of 50 years or more with non-small cell lung cancer. The material sequenced was PBMCs, taken before or after stereotactic body radiation therapy (not recorded which). This CDR3 is CATSDTGHGGSQETQYF. The CDR3 DNA reads as TGTGCCACCAGTGATACTGGGCATGGAGGATCACAAGAGACCCAGTACTTC.